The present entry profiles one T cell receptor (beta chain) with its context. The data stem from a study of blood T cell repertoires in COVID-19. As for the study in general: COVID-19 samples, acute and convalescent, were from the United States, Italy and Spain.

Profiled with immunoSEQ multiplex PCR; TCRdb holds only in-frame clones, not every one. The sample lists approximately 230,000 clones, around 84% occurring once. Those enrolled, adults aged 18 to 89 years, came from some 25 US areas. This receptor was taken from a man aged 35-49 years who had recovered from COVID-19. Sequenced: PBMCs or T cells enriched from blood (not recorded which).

CDR3 sequence reads: CASSLSRVPYNEQFF. The CDR3 coding sequence is TGTGCCAGCAGCTTAAGCAGGGTCCCCTACAATGAGCAGTTCTTC. The chain couples TRBV7-6 to TRBJ2-1; weak D call: TRBD1 (5 bases). V was shortened by 2 bases and J by 2 bases, with 10 bases between the two germline ends. Germline V lookup: CDR1 SGHVS, CDR2 FNYEAQ. This CDR3 region has 15 residues.